Listed below are T cell receptor beta chains from one sample, sequenced in a study of vaccination and CD4 T cells after COVID-19. The antigens of these receptors remain unknown. MiXCR, applied by TCRdb to the PCR reads, yields one record per CDR3 protein. The sample consists of 15,000 to 20,000 distinct CDR3 sequences, under 30% of them appearing once. The sequenced material came from cultured CD4+ T cells from blood. These receptors all stem from a human donor with COVID-19. The CDR3 runs from the conserved cysteine through the conserved F or W. D genes are given only for firm matches. The listing skips clone size in some rows; elsewhere it reads once, few, many or a size class.

>TRBJ2-5|TRBV19|.|TRBD1
TGTGCCAGTAGTATCCCCTCACAGGGGGCCTTAGGGACCCAGTACTTC
CASSIPSQGALGTQYF
>TRBJ1-1|TRBV7-9|few|.
TGTGCCAGCAGCTTAGGGCTATTGACCCGGGCCCCTGAAGCTTTCTTT
CASSLGLLTRAPEAFF
>TRBJ2-5|TRBV14|once|.
TGTGCCAGCAGCCAACGGCTAGTCGCTGAGACCCAGTACTTC
CASSQRLVAETQYF
>TRBJ1-6|TRBV6-2/TRBV6-3|.|.
TGTGCCAGCAGCCAGACGAATTCCTATAATTCACCCCTCCACTTT
CASSQTNSYNSPLHF
>TRBJ2-4|TRBV28|.|TRBD1
TGTGCCAGCAGTGGGGACAGGGAAAACATTGAGTACTTC
CASSGDRENIEYF
>TRBJ2-1|TRBV18|.|TRBD1
TGTGCCAGCTCACCGGCGGGACAGGGGCCCGCTGAGCAGTTCTTC
CASSPAGQGPAEQFF
>TRBJ2-3|TRBV2|.|.
TGTGCCAGCGAGATACAGGGTACGGTGACGGATACGCAGTATTTT
CASEIQGTVTDTQYF
>TRBJ2-1|TRBV6-5|once|TRBD2
TGTGCCAGCAGTTACACCGGAATAGCGGGGGGGCTTAGAAATGAGCAGTTCTTC
CASSYTGIAGGLRNEQFF
>TRBJ2-3|TRBV29-1|.|.
TGCAGCGGATCCGGGGTTGGCCCAGATACGCAGTATTTT
CSGSGVGPDTQYF
>TRBJ1-2|TRBV20-1|.|TRBD1
TGCAGTGCTAGGGCGGGACAGGTTGGCTATGGCTACACCTTC
CSARAGQVGYGYTF
>TRBJ2-5|TRBV5-1|.|.
TGCGCCAGCAGCTTGATTTCGGGGGAAGAGACCCAGTACTTC
CASSLISGEETQYF
>TRBJ2-2|TRBV19|.|.
TGTGCCAGTAGTATCAGGGGCACCGGGGAGCTGTTTTTT
CASSIRGTGELFF
>TRBJ1-1|TRBV5-1|.|.
TGCGCCAGCAGCTTGGAAGGGGCAGTGGCTTTCTTT
CASSLEGAVAFF
>TRBJ2-7|TRBV20-1|.|.
TGCAGTGCTAGTGCCACGACCTACGAGCAGTACTTC
CSASATTYEQYF
>TRBJ1-5|TRBV10-2|.|.
TGCGCCAGCAGGCGGGACGGCCTCAATCAGCCCCAGCATTTT
CASRRDGLNQPQHF
>TRBJ1-1|TRBV6-1|.|TRBD1
TGTGCCAGCCAGGGCCGGACAGGGGCCACTGAAGCTTTCTTT
CASQGRTGATEAFF
>TRBJ1-6|TRBV6-1|few|.
TGTGCCAGCAGGATAGGTTCAGATGAATCACCCCTCCACTTT
CASRIGSDESPLHF
>TRBJ2-7|TRBV5-1|few|.
TGCGCCAGCACCCATGTTGGCGAGCAGTACTTC
CASTHVGEQYF
>TRBJ2-3|TRBV7-3|few|.
TGTGCCAGCAGCTTAGCTCGGGGGCAAGATACGCAGTATTTT
CASSLARGQDTQYF
>TRBJ2-1|TRBV7-2|.|TRBD2
TGTGCCAGCAGGACTAGCGGGGGTTACTACAATGAGCAGTTCTTC
CASRTSGGYYNEQFF
>TRBJ2-2|TRBV9|.|.
TGTGCCAGCAGTGATTTCACCGGGGAGCTGTTTTTT
CASSDFTGELFF
>TRBJ2-2|TRBV2|.|.
TGTGCCAGCAGCGGAATGTCTAGCCCTGGGGAGCTGTTTTTT
CASSGMSSPGELFF
>TRBJ1-5|TRBV19|few|.
TGTGCCAGTAGTATTGGCAGGGGCAATCAGCCCCAGCATTTT
CASSIGRGNQPQHF
>TRBJ1-1|TRBV4-1|few|TRBD1
TGCGCCAGCAGCCACGCGGGACAGGGGAACACTGAAGCTTTCTTT
CASSHAGQGNTEAFF
>TRBJ1-3|TRBV19|.|TRBD1
TGTGCCAGTAGTAAAGACAGGGGCTCTGGAAACACCATATATTTT
CASSKDRGSGNTIYF
>TRBJ1-5|TRBV2|few|TRBD1
TGTGCCAGCAGTGGCCCGACAGGGGTTAGCAATCAGCCCCAGCATTTT
CASSGPTGVSNQPQHF
>TRBJ1-1|TRBV19|.|TRBD1
TGTGCCAGTAGTATTCCCAGGGGGCAAAGTGAAGCTTTCTTT
CASSIPRGQSEAFF
>TRBJ2-5|TRBV6-1|.|TRBD2
TGTGCGGCCCGTTCTTGGGAGGGGAGGACGGTGGATACCCAGTACTTC
CAARSWEGRTVDTQYF
>TRBJ2-3|TRBV5-1|once|TRBD2
TGCGCCAGCAGTAATCCGGGACTAGCGGGCCCGAGGGCAGATACGCAGTATTTT
CASSNPGLAGPRADTQYF
>TRBJ1-1|TRBV10-3|few|TRBD1
TGTGCCATCAGTGAGCTGGGACAGGGGTCCGGTGAAGCTTTCTTT
CAISELGQGSGEAFF
>TRBJ2-7|TRBV29-1|once|.
TGCAGCGTTGACTTCGGGGACGAGCAGTACTTC
CSVDFGDEQYF
>TRBJ2-7|TRBV6-1|few|.
TGTGCCAGCAGTACCCGGGGGCAGCAGTACTTC
CASSTRGQQYF
>TRBJ2-7|TRBV7-8|.|.
TGTGCCAGCACCCGGGGCCGCTCCTACGAGCAGTACTTC
CASTRGRSYEQYF
>TRBJ1-2|TRBV4-1|.|TRBD1
TGCGCCAGCAGCCCTACTCCGGGACAGGGGTCAGCTAACTATGGCTACACCTTC
CASSPTPGQGSANYGYTF
>TRBJ1-2|TRBV19|.|TRBD1
TGTGCCAGTAGTACGGACAGGGGGCATGGCTACACCTTC
CASSTDRGHGYTF
>TRBJ2-2|TRBV7-2|.|TRBD1
TGTGCCAGCAGCTTAGTTAGGACAGGCTCTAACACCGGGGAGCTGTTTTTT
CASSLVRTGSNTGELFF
>TRBJ2-7|TRBV7-9|.|TRBD1
TGTGCCAGCAGCCAATGGGACAGCACCTACGAGCAGTACTTC
CASSQWDSTYEQYF
>TRBJ2-6|TRBV19|few|.
TGTGCCAGTAGTATGCCGGGGCTTGGGGCCAACGTCCTGACTTTC
CASSMPGLGANVLTF
>TRBJ2-3|TRBV4-1|.|TRBD2
TGCGCCAGCGCCCTATCTAGCGGGGGTTCTCCAGATACGCAGTATTTT
CASALSSGGSPDTQYF
>TRBJ2-2|TRBV19|.|TRBD2
TGTGCCAGTAGCAACGGGGGGGGCCGCGGCCTGGCGGGTAGATCTGGGGAGCTGTTTTTT
CASSNGGGRGLAGRSGELFF
>TRBJ2-5|TRBV23-1|.|.
TGCGCCAGCACGAAGCTCAGGTGGGAGACCCAGTACTTC
CASTKLRWETQYF
>TRBJ1-5|TRBV20-1|.|TRBD1
TGCAGTGCTAGGGGGACAGCCCTTTGGCCCCAGCATTTT
CSARGTALWPQHF
>TRBJ1-1|TRBV27|.|.
TGTGCCAGCAGTTTAAACGGACATCGGGCGGAAGCTTTCTTT
CASSLNGHRAEAFF
>TRBJ2-5|TRBV3-1|.|TRBD2
TGTGCCAGCAGCCGAGGGACTAGCGGGGGTACGGAGACCCAGTACTTC
CASSRGTSGGTETQYF
>TRBJ2-3|TRBV5-4|few|.
TGTGCCAGCACCGTACTACAGGGCCCCACAGATACGCAGTATTTT
CASTVLQGPTDTQYF
>TRBJ1-2|TRBV3-1|.|.
TGTGCCAGCAGCCAACGAGCAGGGGAAAGCTATGGCTACACCTTC
CASSQRAGESYGYTF
>TRBJ1-4|TRBV29-1|.|.
TGCAGCGTGGGTGGTGGTAATGAAAAACTGTTTTTT
CSVGGGNEKLFF
>TRBJ1-1|TRBV24-1|few|TRBD1
TGTGCCACCAGTGCCCCGGGACAGGGGAGTAAGGCTTTCTTT
CATSAPGQGSKAFF
>TRBJ2-1|TRBV7-2|.|TRBD2
TGTGCCAGCAGCTCGAGACTAGCGGGGTCATCCTACAATGAGCAGTTCTTC
CASSSRLAGSSYNEQFF
>TRBJ1-5|TRBV20-1|few|TRBD1
TGCAGTGCGACCCCGGGACAGGGGTACAGCAATCAGCCCCAGCATTTT
CSATPGQGYSNQPQHF
>TRBJ2-5|TRBV5-1|.|TRBD1
TGCGCCAGCAGCTTGGCTTTGACAGGGATTGGGGAGACCCAGTACTTC
CASSLALTGIGETQYF
>TRBJ1-6|TRBV6-1|.|.
TGTGCCAGCAGAACGGAGCTTAATTCACCCCTCCACTTT
CASRTELNSPLHF
>TRBJ2-5|TRBV20-1|few|.
TGCAGTGCTAGAGATATGCTCCGGGGAACTCAAGAGACCCAGTACTTC
CSARDMLRGTQETQYF